This is a list of T cell receptor beta chains from one sample in a study of cytomegalovirus exposure and HLA in healthy donors. The table came from immunoSEQ multiplex PCR; TCRdb's copy has only in-frame clones and leaves some out. The data hold 150,000 to 200,000 clones, with approximately 82% observed a single time. The specimen was PBMCs. These receptors were taken from a woman aged 40-49 years in good health and CMV-seropositive. Each CDR3 is given with its conserved first and last residue. A D gene is named only where the DNA matches it firmly. Not every row has a clone size; where given, it reads once, few, many or a size class.

j_call,clone_size,d_call,v_call,cdr3_nt,cdr3_aa
TRBJ2-7,NA,TRBD2,TRBV5-4,TGTGCCAGCAGCCCCGGTGGTCTAGCGGGAGCCTACGAGCAGTACTTC,CASSPGGLAGAYEQYF
TRBJ2-4,NA,NA,TRBV6-5,TGTGCCAGCATCGGGGGAATAGCCAAAAACATTCAGTACTTC,CASIGGIAKNIQYF
TRBJ1-1,NA,NA,TRBV9,TGTGCCAGCAGCGCACAGGGGAACACTGAAGCTTTCTTT,CASSAQGNTEAFF
TRBJ2-2,NA,TRBD1,TRBV25-1,TGTGCCAGCAGTGGACAGGGTACTGCGACCGGGGAGCTGTTTTTT,CASSGQGTATGELFF
TRBJ1-1,NA,TRBD1,TRBV18,TGTGCCAGCTCACCCCCACAGACAGGGGAGGGCACTGAAGCTTTCTTT,CASSPPQTGEGTEAFF
TRBJ1-5,NA,TRBD1,TRBV9,TGTGCCAGCAGCCGGACAGGGAACGATCAGCCCCAGCATTTT,CASSRTGNDQPQHF
TRBJ2-7,few,TRBD1,TRBV9,TGTGCCAGCAGCGAGGCGGGACAGGGGGCAGGTGAGCAGTACTTC,CASSEAGQGAGEQYF
TRBJ2-7,NA,NA,TRBV5-4,TGTGCCAGCAGCTCCAAACAGGGAGCCAACGAGCAGTACTTC,CASSSKQGANEQYF
TRBJ1-1,NA,NA,TRBV6-1,TGTGCCAGCAGTGAACGGACAAGTGAAGCTTTCTTT,CASSERTSEAFF
TRBJ2-1,NA,NA,TRBV5-8,TGTGCCAGCAGCCGCGGTTGGAACCCCAGCGTGGGGGGCAATGAGCAGTTCTTC,CASSRGWNPSVGGNEQFF
TRBJ1-1,few,NA,TRBV4-2,TGTGCCAGCAGCCAAGGACGGGGGAACACTGAAGCTTTCTTT,CASSQGRGNTEAFF
TRBJ1-5,NA,NA,TRBV5-8,TGTGCCAGCAGCTTGGCTCTGGGTGCAGGGAACCAGCCCCAGCATTTT,CASSLALGAGNQPQHF
TRBJ2-1,NA,TRBD1,TRBV19,TGTGCCAGTAGGAACAGGGGTACAGCCTACAATGAGCAGTTCTTC,CASRNRGTAYNEQFF